The present T cell receptor beta chain was sequenced within a study of shared clonotypes between healthy human individuals. The assay was immunoSEQ multiplex PCR, and TCRdb's table has in-frame clones only and misses some. The sample holds roughly 2.1 million clones, approximately 94% seen once. Naive CD8 cells, CD45RO-negative and positively selected for CCR7, excluded terminally differentiated effector memory CD45RA+ cells. The length of the CDR3 is 13 residues. Germline CDR1 and CDR2: SEHNR and FQNEAQ (reference sequence). The ends lost 8 bases at V and 5 bases at J; junction bases unmatched: 5. The source is a man younger than 35 in good health. Some clones in this sample may be carry-over from other donors' samples. The chain is built from TRBV7-9 and TRBJ2-3; 9 nucleotides line up with TRBD1. The sequenced material came from naive CD8+ T cells from PBMCs. Here the CDR3 reads CASLYRGQDTQYF. The CDR3 nucleotides are TGTGCCAGCCTCTACAGGGGGCAAGATACGCAGTATTTT.